This T cell receptor beta chain was sequenced in a study of blood T cell repertoires in COVID-19. The CDR3 totals 16 residues. The V gene's germline CDR1 is LGHNA and CDR2 YNFKEQ. V lost 4 bases and J lost 3; bases outside the gene matches: 10. Two negative PCRs, clearance, or symptom resolution had been documented for recovered Cohort 3 donors. Here immunoSEQ multiplex PCR was the method, and the copy in TCRdb shows in-frame clones only, minus some. The sample records 150,000 or so clones, roughly 90% being singletons. The chain links TRBV4-2 to TRBJ1-2; 8 bases align to TRBD1. This clonotype was sampled from a woman aged 45 to 65 who had recovered from COVID-19. The specimen sequenced was PBMCs or T cells enriched from blood (not recorded which). The CDR3 region is CASSPTSGQDYYGYTF. The CDR3 region has the DNA TGTGCCAGCAGCCCCACGTCGGGACAGGACTACTATGGCTACACCTTC.